This T cell receptor beta chain originates from a study of T cells in Graves' hyperthyroidism and ophthalmopathy. Study-wide results and caveats: Blood held most thyroid clonotypes expanded above 0.001 frequency.

The CDR3 has 15 residues. From germline, CDR1 is LNHNV and CDR2 YYDKDF (reference sequence). Trimming stripped 0 bases from V and 8 bases from J, with 13 bases between. Patients with uncontrolled infections, other autoimmune diseases, pregnancy or lactation were excluded. The diagnoses drew upon clinical symptoms, serum thyroxine and TRAb, thyroid ultrasound and orbital computed tomography. The sample holds many counts of this clonotype. The antigen is undetermined. Authors of the study amplified TCR beta CDR3 regions from RNA transcripts. In the first-round RT-PCR of the TCR CDR3, the HTBI primer set was used. TCRdb reanalysed the multiplex PCR reads using MiXCR and keeps one entry per CDR3 protein. The top ten clones hold less than 8.5% of a sample with about 660,000 distinct CDR3 sequences, 45% of them seen once.

This chain connects TRBV15 to TRBJ1-4; no reliable D call. The sequence derives from an adult man with Graves' disease, either hyperthyroidism or ophthalmopathy (not recorded which). The sample taken for sequencing was peripheral blood or thyroid tissue (not recorded which). CDR3 protein: CATSREYKLGEKLFF. DNA of the CDR3: TGTGCCACCAGCAGAGAATACAAACTCGGGGAAAAACTGTTTTTT.